This T cell receptor (beta chain) stems from a study of cytomegalovirus exposure and HLA in healthy donors. This CDR3 contains 14 residues. Germline loops: CDR1 SGHDT, CDR2 YYEEEE. Trimming took 4 bases from V and 7 from J, leaving 15 bases between them. 13 Jbeta primers and 60 Vbeta primers were used for the PCR. Produced via immunoSEQ multiplex PCR; TCRdb's table is partial and in-frame only. Among some 200,000 clones listed, more than 65% were seen once. This chain joins TRBV5-6 and TRBJ2-1, with D tentatively TRBD2 (5 bases). The sequenced material came from PBMCs. This sequence was found in a girl aged 5 to 17 in good health and CMV-seropositive. The CDR3 DNA follows: TGTGCCAGCAGCACGGACTCCCGGGCGAATGAGCAGTTCTTC. As protein: CASSTDSRANEQFF. The full variable domain, its missing parts supplied by reference TRBV5-6 and TRBJ2-1, is DAGVTQSPTHLIKTRGQQVTLRCSPKSGHDTVSWYQQALGQGPQFIFQYYEEEERQRGNFPDRFSGHQFPNYSSELNVNALLLGDSALYLCASSTDSRANEQFFGPGTRLTVL.